A single sample is the source of the 8 T cell receptor beta chains below, sequenced in a study of blood T cell repertoires in COVID-19. Measured with immunoSEQ multiplex PCR; TCRdb has only the in-frame clones, and not every one. The sample comprises approximately 30,000 clones, more than 80% of which are singletons, and 0.55% rests with the top ten. Sequencing used peripheral blood. The source is a woman aged 40 to 50 with active or convalescent COVID-19.

In this sample, this clone turned up a few times. This chain links TRBV4-1 with TRBJ2-7; 10 nucleotides align to TRBD1. The J segment lost 1 base and the V segment lost 3 bases, leaving 3 bases of the junction unmatched. The CDR3 is made up of 15 amino acids. CDR1 and CDR2 from the germline V gene are MGHRA and YSYEKL. The CDR3, as DNA: TGCGCCAGCAGCCAGGGGACAGGGGAATCCTACGAGCAGTACTTC. Translated, it gives CASSQGTGESYEQYF.

The chain uses TRBV25-1 and TRBJ2-3; the match to TRBD1 covers 9 bases. In germline, CDR1 is MGHDK, CDR2 SYGVNS. The CDR3 extends over 15 amino acids. J lost 4 bases, V lost 4 bases, and 6 bases had no gene match. The CDR3 nucleotides are TGTGCCAGCAGTGGGGGGGGACAGGGTTCAGATACGCAGTATTTT. It yields the protein CASSGGGQGSDTQYF. Variable domain in full (rest from reference TRBV25-1 and TRBJ2-3): EADIYQTPRYLVIGTGKKITLECSQTMGHDKMYWYQQDPGMELHLIHYSYGVNSTEKGDLSSESTVSRIRTEHFPLTLESARPSHTSQYLCASSGGGQGSDTQYFGPGTRLTVL.

V is TRBV14 and J is TRBJ1-2; D is possibly TRBD1 (6 bases). Germline CDR1 reads SGHDN; CDR2 reads FVKESK. V lost 4 bases to trimming and J lost 4 bases, with 16 bases between them. CDR3 length: 15 residues. The CDR3 DNA reads TGTGCCAGCAGCCGCCGATGGGGGGGCTCCTATGGCTACACCTTC. This codes for CASSRRWGGSYGYTF.

CDR3 nucleotide sequence: TGTGCCAGTGGACAGGGAGCCGGCTATGGCTACACCTTC. Amino acids: CASGQGAGYGYTF. This chain connects TRBV19 to TRBJ1-2; TRBD1 matches 8 bases. Trimming took 8 bases from V and 4 from J; bases not matched to a gene: 6. Germline values: CDR1 LNHDA, CDR2 SQIVND (reference sequence). There are 13 residues in the CDR3.

V is TRBV6-5 and J is TRBJ1-2, with 8 bases fitting TRBD1. The V and J ends lost 5 bases and 3 bases, in that order; junction bases with no gene match: 2. CDR3 size: 13 residues. Germline V CDR1 and CDR2: MNHEY, SVGAGI. As DNA, the CDR3 is TGTGCCAGCAGTCCACAGGGGGACTATGGCTACACCTTC. Protein: CASSPQGDYGYTF.

The chain couples TRBV7-2 to TRBJ2-1, with TRBD2 identical over 8 bases. The V and J ends lost 1 base and 5 bases, in that order; junction bases with no gene match: 4. The CDR3 is 15 residues long. Germline CDR1 and CDR2: SGHTA and FQGNSA. The CDR3 DNA sequence: TGTGCCAGCAGCTTAGGGACTAGCCCGAACAATGAGCAGTTCTTC. Translation gives CASSLGTSPNNEQFF.

The chain carries TRBV4-3 and TRBJ2-2, with D possibly TRBD2 on 7 matching bases. Germline-derived CDR1 and CDR2 are LGHNA and YSLEER. The length of the CDR3 is 19 residues. Trimming removed 1 base from V and 6 bases from J, with 24 bases in between. CDR3 nucleotides: TGCGCCAGCAGCCAAGCTCACTTTCCGGGGGGCGAGTTGTCCGGGGAGCTGTTTTTT. Amino acids: CASSQAHFPGGELSGELFF.

V usage is TRBV15 and J usage is TRBJ2-7, with 7 bases that match TRBD1. The germline gives CDR1 LNHNV, CDR2 YYDKDF (reference sequence). This CDR3 has 15 residues. Germline trimming cut 1 base from V and 0 bases from J; bases unmatched to any gene: 3. The CDR3 nucleotides read TGTGCCACCAGCAGAGGGGACAGTAGCTCCTACGAGCAGTACTTC. Protein: CATSRGDSSSYEQYF.